The 9 T cell receptor beta chains below all came from one sample that was sequenced in a study of T cell clonality in common variable immunodeficiency. The study, taken as a whole, reports: Fewer deletions and N-nucleotide insertions were reportedly seen in common variable immunodeficiency TCR beta sequences.

Antigens of these TCRs are unknown. Assay used: immunoSEQ multiplex PCR; TCRdb lists only in-frame clones, some missing. The record shows 25,000 to 35,000 clones for this sample, with no singletons present. Sequenced input: peripheral blood mononuclear cells. The receptors originated from a human donor with common variable immunodeficiency.

This clone was observed at least ten times. CDR3 loop: CASSLGGSSGFSSYEQYF. The sequenced part of the CDR3 DNA is TGCGCCAGCAGCTTGGGGGGGTCTAGCGGGTTTAGCTCCTACGAG. The chain is built from TRBV5-1 and TRBJ2-7; TRBD2 agrees at 8 bases. The read stops 3 residues short of the end of the CDR3; the missing end is completed from the germline J gene. The length of the CDR3 is 18 residues. The germline CDR1 and CDR2 sequences are SGHRS and YFSETQ. The junction had 11 bases not matched to a gene; V was cut back by 0 bases and J by 0 bases.

This clone was recorded many times. Coverage ceases 3 residues before the CDR3 finishes, and the germline J gene fills in the end. This chain links TRBV6-2 or TRBV6-3 with TRBJ2-1; 7 nucleotides align to TRBD1. V was clipped by 7 bases and J by 2 bases; unmatched bases: 5. CDR1 and CDR2 (germline): MNHEY, SVGEGT. The CDR3 runs to 14 residues. The CDR3 loop is CASNRGPPYNEQFF. CDR3 DNA (partial): TGTGCCAGCAATAGGGGGCCACCCTACAATGAG.

This clone was seen only a few times. The CDR3 end is not reached by the read, which stops 3 residues before it; the germline J gene fills it in. This rearrangement joins TRBV19 to TRBJ2-6, with 7 bases matching TRBD1. Unmatched junction bases numbered 4, after V lost 5 bases and J lost 0 bases. The CDR3 runs 16 residues. The germline V gene encodes CDR1 LNHDA and CDR2 SQIVND (reference sequence). Incomplete CDR3 DNA: TGTGCCAGTAGTCCTCGACAGGGCTCTGGGGCCAACGTC. Protein: CASSPRQGSGANV. The full CDR3 reads CASSPRQGSGANVLTF.

In its sample, this clone was seen a few times. The CDR3 is cut off 3 residues early in the read; its end comes from the germline J gene. This chain links TRBV10-2 with TRBJ2-7; maybe TRBD1 (5 bases). This CDR3 has 14 residues. The germline V gene has CDR1 WSHSY and CDR2 SAAADI. Trimming stripped 7 bases from V and 5 bases from J, with 18 bases between. This CDR3 is CASILGQNPHEQYF. The CDR3 bases that were read are TGCGCCAGCATTCTCGGACAAAACCCACACGAG.

This clone has just a few counts. The CDR3 spells CSVVVAGSNEKLFF. The sequenced CDR3 bases are TGCAGCGTTGTGGTCGCGGGATCTAATGAAAAA. The chain recombines TRBV29-1 with TRBJ1-4; D call uncertain. Read sequence stops 3 residues before the CDR3 end, and the germline J gene provides the missing end. This CDR3 has 14 residues. In germline, CDR1 is SQVTM, CDR2 ANQGSEA. V shed 4 bases and J shed 3 bases, with 12 bases lying between them.

The table lists this clone with a few counts. The CDR3 is cut off 3 residues early in the read; its end comes from the germline J gene. The chain combines TRBV5-1 with TRBJ2-1; TRBD1 agrees at 7 bases. The CDR3 loop spans 14 amino acids. Looked up from germline, CDR1 is SGHRS and CDR2 is YFSETQ. Unmatched junction bases numbered 2, after V lost 0 bases and J lost 5 bases. The CDR3 sequence: CASSLGQGNNEQFF. The CDR3 DNA, read in part, is TGCGCCAGCAGCTTGGGACAGGGCAACAATGAG.

Details on this clone: The sequence runs out 3 residues before the end of the CDR3; the remainder is reconstructed from the germline J gene. V and J are TRBV20-1 and TRBJ1-1, with D perhaps matching TRBD1 (6 bases). CDR3 length: 13 residues. In germline, CDR1 is DFQATT, CDR2 SNEGSKA (reference sequence). V lost 5 bases and J lost 5, with 15 bases in between. The CDR3 DNA, read in part, is TGCAGTGCTGTCAATACAGGGTTAACTGAA. Its translation is CSAVNTGLTE. The whole CDR3 protein is CSAVNTGLTEAFF.

This clone was seen ten or more times. The CDR3 end is not reached by the read, which stops 3 residues before it; the germline J gene fills it in. The V gene is TRBV7-2, the J gene TRBJ1-1, with D perhaps matching TRBD1 (5 bases). Trimming removed 4 bases from V and 5 bases from J, with 11 bases in between. Per the germline V gene, CDR1 is SGHTA and CDR2 is FQGNSA. The CDR3 is made up of 13 amino acids. The CDR3 loop is CASSSQGWTEAFF. Incomplete CDR3 DNA: TGTGCCAGCAGCTCTCAGGGTTGGACTGAA.

In its sample, this clone was seen a few times. With the read ending 3 residues before the CDR3 end, the germline J gene is used to fill in that end. The chain couples TRBV6-2 or TRBV6-3 to TRBJ2-1; 11 positions agree with TRBD2. This CDR3 is built from 17 residues. In germline, CDR1 is MNHEY, CDR2 SVGEGT. V lost 0 bases and J lost 7; bases outside the gene matches: 8. Here the CDR3 reads CASSYSNLAGGRNEQFF. The sequenced CDR3 bases are TGTGCCAGCAGTTACTCGAATCTAGCGGGGGGTAGAAATGAG.